The 20 T cell receptor beta chains below come from one sample, sequenced in a study of blood T cell repertoires in COVID-19 (dated by TCRdb to 2018 to 2020). Libraries were made using the immunoSEQ multiplex PCR assay. TCRdb mirrors the immuneACCESS table, restricted to in-frame sequences. Some clones are absent from its copies; in checked studies, under half trace to an unresolved V gene, and the reason for the others is unknown. This sample has some 130,000 clones in its table, and approximately 84% of those were observed once. The ten largest clones take up about a sixth of the sample. Sequencing used peripheral blood. The receptor source for this set is a woman aged 80 or over with acute or convalescent COVID-19.

The rearrangement joins TRBV9 to TRBJ2-1, with TRBD2 matching over 8 bases. CDR3 length: 15 residues. Germline-derived CDR1 and CDR2 are SGDLS and YYNGEE. V lost 3 bases and J lost 9; bases outside the gene matches: 11. DNA of the CDR3: TGTGCCAGCAGCGCCCGGGGAGCGGGAGTAGGTGAGCAGTTCTTC. Translating gives CASSARGAGVGEQFF.

The chain combines TRBV9 with TRBJ1-3; the D gene is possibly TRBD1 (5 bases). V was trimmed by 0 bases and J by 2 bases, leaving 18 bases between them. The germline V gene has CDR1 SGDLS and CDR2 YYNGEE. CDR3 size: 18 residues. CDR3 protein: CASSVGLGKGNPGNTIYF. CDR3 in DNA: TGTGCCAGCAGCGTAGGATTGGGAAAGGGGAACCCTGGAAACACCATATATTTT.

The J gene is TRBJ2-7, the V gene TRBV7-6, with D perhaps matching TRBD1 (5 bases). This CDR3 has 12 residues. CDR1 and CDR2 (germline): SGHVS, FNYEAQ. V was trimmed by 5 bases and J by 4 bases, leaving 9 bases between them. CDR3 sequence (DNA): TGTGCCAGCAGCAAGGACAAATACGAGCAGTACTTC. Translation: CASSKDKYEQYF.

The chain carries TRBV11-2 and TRBJ2-7; 9 positions agree with TRBD2. With 3 bases clipped from V and 3 bases from J, the junction kept 6 bases outside the gene matches. CDR1 is SGHAT and CDR2 is FQNNGV in the germline V gene. CDR3 length: 15 amino acids. The CDR3 DNA reads as TGTGCCAGCAGCTTTCAGGCTAGCGGGGACTACGAGCAGTACTTC. Translation gives CASSFQASGDYEQYF.

This clone was counted once. This rearrangement joins TRBV5-6 to TRBJ2-7, with D perhaps matching TRBD2 (5 bases). CDR1 SGHDT and CDR2 YYEEEE come from the germline V gene. This CDR3 has 16 amino acids. Between the trimmed V and J ends, which lost 0 bases and 2 bases, there was a span of 15 bases. CDR3 nucleotide sequence: TGTGCCAGCAGCTTGGGTAGACGGGATTCCACCTACGAGCAGTACTTC. Protein product: CASSLGRRDSTYEQYF.

The rearrangement uses TRBV11-2 and TRBJ2-1, with 9 positions matching TRBD2. There are 15 residues in the CDR3. V lost 4 bases, J lost 2 bases, and 3 bases stayed unmatched. Looked up from germline, CDR1 is SGHAT and CDR2 is FQNNGV. The DNA of the CDR3 is TGTGCCAGCAGCTCTTCTAGCGGGGCCTACAATGAGCAGTTCTTC. It codes for CASSSSSGAYNEQFF. Variable domain in full (rest from reference TRBV11-2 and TRBJ2-1): EAGVAQSPRYKIIEKRQSVAFWCNPISGHATLYWYQQILGQGPKLLIQFQNNGVVDDSQLPKDRFSAERLKGVDSTLKIQPAKLEDSAVYLCASSSSSGAYNEQFFGPGTRLTVL.

This rearrangement joins TRBV7-8 to TRBJ1-4; the match to TRBD1 covers 7 bases. Germline-derived CDR1 and CDR2 are SGHVS and FQNEAQ. The trim removed 4 bases at V and 5 bases at J, leaving 7 bases unmatched. The CDR3 length is 15 residues. The CDR3 DNA reads as TGTGCCAGCAGCTCAGGGGGACAGACCAATGAAAAACTGTTTTTT. This gives the protein CASSSGGQTNEKLFF.

The J gene is TRBJ2-2, the V gene TRBV7-9; 15 nucleotides align to TRBD2. The CDR3 is made up of 18 amino acids. V trimming: 5 bases; J trimming: 4 bases; junction bases outside the gene matches: 8. Germline V CDR1 and CDR2: SEHNR, FQNEAQ (reference sequence). Written as DNA, the CDR3 is TGTGCCAGCAGCCCTCGGACTAGCGGGAGGGCAGGCACCGGGGAGCTGTTTTTT. This codes for CASSPRTSGRAGTGELFF.

The chain joins TRBV19 to TRBJ2-1; a weak D match, TRBD2 (5 bases). With 3 bases removed from V and 6 bases from J, the gap between germline ends came to 15 bases. CDR1 LNHDA and CDR2 SQIVND come from the germline V gene (reference sequence). The CDR3 covers 15 residues. CDR3 bases: TGTGCCAGTAGTATTAAGGGAAACAGCGGCAATGAGCAGTTCTTC. This sequence encodes CASSIKGNSGNEQFF.

This chain joins TRBV6-6 and TRBJ1-1; D remains unclear. The CDR3 sequence is 14 residues long. Deletions cut 2 bases from V and 1 base from J, with 8 bases between. Germline V gives CDR1 MNHNY, CDR2 SVGAGI (reference sequence). CDR3 sequence: CASSYPTENTEAFF. CDR3 DNA: TGTGCCAGCAGTTACCCAACAGAGAACACTGAAGCTTTCTTT.

The V and J genes are TRBV7-2 and TRBJ1-1; weak D call: TRBD1 (6 bases). This CDR3 region has 15 residues. Trimming shortened V by 1 base and J by 3 bases, and 12 bases separated the two germline ends. CDR1 and CDR2 (germline): SGHTA, FQGNSA. In DNA, the CDR3 is TGTGCCAGCAGCTTAGGTAGACAGGCACACACTGAAGCTTTCTTT. Its protein product is CASSLGRQAHTEAFF.

The CDR3 DNA is TGTGCCAGCAACCTGGGACAGTTTAATCAGCCCCAGCATTTT. It codes for CASNLGQFNQPQHF. The genes are TRBV6-5 and TRBJ1-5, with 7 positions matching TRBD1. The CDR3 loop spans 14 amino acids. J lost 4 bases, V lost 7 bases, and 7 bases had no gene match. Germline CDR1 and CDR2: MNHEY and SVGAGI.

The chain links TRBV5-4 to TRBJ1-2, with D tentatively TRBD1 (5 bases). Trimming took off 1 base at V and 2 bases at J, with 15 bases between the two ends. CDR3 size: 16 residues. The germline gives CDR1 SGHNT, CDR2 YYREEE (reference sequence). CDR3 DNA: TGTGCCAGCAGCTTGCCCACCGGGGGTCTAAACTATGGCTACACCTTC. Protein: CASSLPTGGLNYGYTF. Full variable domain (outside the CDR3, taken from reference TRBV5-4 and TRBJ1-2): ETGVTQSPTHLIKTRGQQVTLRCSSQSGHNTVSWYQQALGQGPQFIFQYYREEENGRGNFPPRFSGLQFPNYSSELNVNALELDDSALYLCASSLPTGGLNYGYTFGSGTRLTVV.

The V and J genes are TRBV29-1 and TRBJ2-3; 8 bases align to TRBD1. The CDR3 contains 17 residues. Germline assignment: CDR1 SQVTM and CDR2 ANQGSEA. With 1 base clipped from V and 4 bases from J, the junction kept 13 bases outside the gene matches. The CDR3 protein is CSVEGVGGQGISDTQYF. The CDR3 DNA is TGCAGCGTTGAAGGAGTCGGAGGACAGGGTATTTCAGATACGCAGTATTTT.

V is TRBV7-2 and J is TRBJ1-2; no clear D. Deletions cut 0 bases from V and 4 bases from J, with 18 bases between. The germline V gene encodes CDR1 SGHTA and CDR2 FQGNSA. The CDR3 sequence is 17 residues long. As DNA, the CDR3 is TGTGCCAGCAGCTTAGCCCGGGATCAACTTACTGGCTATGGCTACACCTTC. It codes for CASSLARDQLTGYGYTF.

The chain combines TRBV10-2 with TRBJ2-5; a possible D gene is TRBD2 (5 bases). Germline CDR1 reads WSHSY; CDR2 reads SAAADI. V was clipped by 0 bases and J by 2 bases, with 13 bases between them. This CDR3 has 16 amino acids. The CDR3 reads CASSESYWTSQETQYF. The CDR3 coding sequence is TGCGCCAGCAGTGAGTCATATTGGACTTCGCAAGAGACCCAGTACTTC.

V usage is TRBV5-1 and J usage is TRBJ2-1; 12 bases fit TRBD2. The CDR3 covers 19 residues. CDR1 SGHRS and CDR2 YFSETQ come from the germline V gene. The V and J ends lost 4 bases and 5 bases, in that order; junction bases with no gene match: 16. In DNA, the CDR3 is TGCGCCAGCAGCCCCCGGGGGGCTAGCGGGGGGGTACCTGACAATGAGCAGTTCTTC. This codes for CASSPRGASGGVPDNEQFF.

The gene calls are TRBV23-1 and TRBJ1-1; no definite D call. TRBV23-1 is filed as an ORF, its function uncertain. CDR3 length: 14 residues. V lost 6 bases and J 0 bases, leaving 11 bases between the germline ends. CDR3 coding DNA: TGCGCCAGCAGCCCACCGGTTCTGAACACTGAAGCTTTCTTT. Encoded protein: CASSPPVLNTEAFF.

The chain employs TRBV19 and TRBJ1-5, with 7 positions matching TRBD1. The CDR3 runs to 15 residues. CDR1 and CDR2 from the germline V gene are LNHDA and SQIVND (reference sequence). V shed 6 bases and J 4 bases; nucleotides not matched to a gene: 9. The CDR3 DNA sequence: TGTGCCAGTAGCCTACAGGGGAGCGGGAATCAGCCCCAGCATTTT. As protein: CASSLQGSGNQPQHF.

This clone was seen a few times. V gene TRBV7-8 combines with J gene TRBJ1-4, with TRBD1 matching over 9 bases. The CDR3 runs 16 residues. Germline values: CDR1 SGHVS, CDR2 FQNEAQ. Trimming at V came to 5 bases and at J to 2 bases, leaving 6 bases not matched to a gene. The CDR3, as DNA: TGTGCCAGCAGCGCAAACAGGGGGCTTACTAATGAAAAACTGTTTTTT. This encodes CASSANRGLTNEKLFF.